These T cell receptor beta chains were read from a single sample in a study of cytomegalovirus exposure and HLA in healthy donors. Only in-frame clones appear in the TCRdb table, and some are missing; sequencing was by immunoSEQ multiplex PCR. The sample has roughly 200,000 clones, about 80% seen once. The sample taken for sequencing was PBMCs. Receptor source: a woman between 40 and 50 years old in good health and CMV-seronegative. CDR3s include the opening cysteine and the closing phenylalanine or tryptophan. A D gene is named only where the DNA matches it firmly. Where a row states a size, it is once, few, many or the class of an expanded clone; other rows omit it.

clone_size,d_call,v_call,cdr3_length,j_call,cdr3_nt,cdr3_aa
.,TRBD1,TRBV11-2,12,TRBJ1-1,TGTGCCAGCAGCGGGACAGGGTCTGAAGCTTTCTTT,CASSGTGSEAFF
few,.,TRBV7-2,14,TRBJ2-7,TGTGCCAGCAGCTTATACAGAACCACCTACGAGCAGTACTTC,CASSLYRTTYEQYF
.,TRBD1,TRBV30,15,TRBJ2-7,TGTGCCTGGAGTTTCGGGACAGGGGCGCCCTACGAGCAGTACTTC,CAWSFGTGAPYEQYF
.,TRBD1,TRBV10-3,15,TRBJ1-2,TGTGCCATCAGTGATAGGGGACAGGGGGACTATGGCTACACCTTC,CAISDRGQGDYGYTF
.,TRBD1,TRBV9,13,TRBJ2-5,TGTGCCAGCAGCGTACAGGGGGCAGAGACCCAGTACTTC,CASSVQGAETQYF
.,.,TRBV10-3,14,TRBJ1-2,TGTGCCATCAGTGAGGGAAAGGCGGGGTATGGCTACACCTTC,CAISEGKAGYGYTF
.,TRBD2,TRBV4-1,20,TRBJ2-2,TGCGCCAGCAGCCAATACCAGGCGGGGGGCTTCCTCGCGAACACCGGGGAGCTGTTTTTT,CASSQYQAGGFLANTGELFF
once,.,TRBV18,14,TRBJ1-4,TGTGCCAGCTCACCAGGGCGCGGGAATGAAAAACTGTTTTTT,CASSPGRGNEKLFF
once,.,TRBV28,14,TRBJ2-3,TGTGCCAGCACCCCCTCCGGAGGCACAGATACGCAGTATTTT,CASTPSGGTDTQYF
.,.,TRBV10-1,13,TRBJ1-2,TGCGCCAGCAGTGAGGTTTCAGGAAGCGGCTACACCTTC,CASSEVSGSGYTF
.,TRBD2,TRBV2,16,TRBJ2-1,TGTGCCAGCAGTCCCCGGACTAGCGGGGGATACAATGAGCAGTTCTTC,CASSPRTSGGYNEQFF
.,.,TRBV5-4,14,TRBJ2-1,TGTGCCAGCAGCCCTAGCGCCTTGGGTAATGAGCAGTTCTTC,CASSPSALGNEQFF
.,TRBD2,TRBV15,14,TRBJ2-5,TGTGCCACCAGCAGAGTAGCGGGGGAAGAGACCCAGTACTTC,CATSRVAGEETQYF
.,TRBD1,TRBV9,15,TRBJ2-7,TGTGCCAGCAGCGTGACAGGGGCTAGTGATGGCGAGCAGTACTTC,CASSVTGASDGEQYF
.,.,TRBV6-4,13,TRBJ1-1,TGTGCCAGCAGCTTACGACCGGGCACTGAAGCTTTCTTT,CASSLRPGTEAFF
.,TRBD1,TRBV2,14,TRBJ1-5,TGTGCCAGCAGTCCAGGGGGTGGCAATCAGCCCCAGCATTTT,CASSPGGGNQPQHF
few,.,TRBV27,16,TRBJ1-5,TGTGCCAGCAGTCCATACAGTACATTTATCAATCAGCCCCAGCATTTT,CASSPYSTFINQPQHF
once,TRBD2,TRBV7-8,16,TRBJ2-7,TGTGCCAGCAGCCCCAATTTCGGGCTAGCGGCGTTCGAGCAGTACTTC,CASSPNFGLAAFEQYF
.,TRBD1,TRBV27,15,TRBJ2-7,TGTGCCAGCAGTTTTCTCGGGACAGGCTCCTACGAGCAGTACTTC,CASSFLGTGSYEQYF
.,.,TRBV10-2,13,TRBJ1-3,TGCGCCAGCTCGCAGGGTCCTGGAAACACCATATATTTT,CASSQGPGNTIYF
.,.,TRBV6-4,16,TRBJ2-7,TGTGCCAGCAGTGGCCCATGGACAGACCGTCGACGCGAGCAGTACTTC,CASSGPWTDRRREQYF
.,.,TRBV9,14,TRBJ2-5,TGTGCCAGCAGCCCAACAACGGGAACAGAGACCCAGTACTTC,CASSPTTGTETQYF
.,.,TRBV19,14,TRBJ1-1,TGTGCCAGTAGTGCCGGTCTACCGAACACTGAAGCTTTCTTT,CASSAGLPNTEAFF
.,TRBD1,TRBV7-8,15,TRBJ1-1,TGTGCCAGCAGCTTAGATTCCACAGGGGGCGCGAGAGCTTTCTTT,CASSLDSTGGARAFF
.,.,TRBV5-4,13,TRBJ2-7,TGTGCCAGCAGCTTGGAGGGAGGTCCAGAGCAGTACTTC,CASSLEGGPEQYF
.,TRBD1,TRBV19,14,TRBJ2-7,TGTGCCAGTAGCATAACAGGGGCCCCCTACGAGCAGTACTTC,CASSITGAPYEQYF
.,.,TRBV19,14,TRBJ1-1,TGTGCCAGTACCCATGTCGGGGAAGGGTCTGAAGCTTTCTTT,CASTHVGEGSEAFF
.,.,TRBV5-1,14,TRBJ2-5,TGCGCCAGCAGTTGGGCCGTGCTCGGTGAGACCCAGTACTTC,CASSWAVLGETQYF
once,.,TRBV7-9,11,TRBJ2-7,TGTGCCAGCAGCCTTGAGTACGAGCAGTACTTC,CASSLEYEQYF
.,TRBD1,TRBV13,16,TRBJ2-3,TGTGCCAGCAGCGGAGACAGGGGATCTAGCACAGATACGCAGTATTTT,CASSGDRGSSTDTQYF
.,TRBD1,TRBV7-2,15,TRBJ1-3,TGTGCCAGCAGATCCGGGACAGCCTCTGGAAACACCATATATTTT,CASRSGTASGNTIYF